One sample yielded the 16 T cell receptor beta chains listed below, sequenced in a study of T cells in localized non-small cell lung cancer. Method: immunoSEQ multiplex PCR; TCRdb's copy keeps in-frame clones and lacks some. The data hold around 41,000 clones, with around nine tenths observed a single time. The sample was PBMCs, taken before any cancer treatment. These receptors were taken from a woman aged 40 to 75 with stage II lung adenocarcinoma.

This chain connects TRBV23-1 to TRBJ2-1; 9 bases match TRBD2. TRBV23-1 is assigned to the ORF class and has an uncertain function. The junction had 3 bases not matched to a gene; V was cut back by 0 bases and J by 0 bases. This CDR3 is 17 amino acids long. The CDR3 DNA sequence: TGCGCCAGCAGTCAATCTGTAGCGGGAGACTCCTACAATGAGCAGTTCTTC. Amino acids: CASSQSVAGDSYNEQFF.

The chain is built from TRBV29-1 and TRBJ1-1, with a weak D call TRBD1 (5 bases). Trimming removed 5 bases at V and 0 bases at J, with 37 bases between. The germline CDR1 and CDR2 sequences are SQVTM and ANQGSEA. This CDR3 has 22 amino acids. As DNA, the CDR3 is TGCAGCGTTTACTTAGGTCCCCTTCCGGAAGCGGGGGGGAGTTTCCTGAACACTGAAGCTTTCTTT. Translated: CSVYLGPLPEAGGSFLNTEAFF.

Only one count was recorded for this clone. This chain connects TRBV19 to TRBJ2-1; 10 bases fit TRBD1. This CDR3 spans 15 amino acids. Trimming removed 5 bases from V and 4 bases from J; junction bases left unmatched: 5. Germline CDR1 and CDR2: LNHDA and SQIVND (reference sequence). CDR3 sequence: CASSFRDRGYNEQFF. CDR3 nucleotide sequence: TGTGCCAGTAGTTTCCGGGACAGGGGATACAATGAGCAGTTCTTC. The variable domain in full, completed from reference TRBV19 and TRBJ2-1, reads DGGITQSPKYLFRKEGQNVTLSCEQNLNHDAMYWYRQDPGQGLRLIYYSQIVNDFQKGDIAEGYSVSREKKESFPLTVTSAQKNPTAFYLCASSFRDRGYNEQFFGPGTRLTVL.

V and J are TRBV18 and TRBJ2-1, with 7 bases identical to TRBD2. V lost 4 bases, J lost 9 bases, and 6 bases stayed unmatched. The CDR3 totals 13 residues. Germline V gives CDR1 KGHSH, CDR2 LQKENI. CDR3 protein: CASSRLREGEQFF. The CDR3 DNA follows: TGTGCCAGCTCACGCTTGAGGGAGGGTGAGCAGTTCTTC.

The chain carries TRBV4-1 and TRBJ2-7; the match to TRBD1 covers 10 bases. The junction had 11 bases not matched to a gene; V was cut back by 4 bases and J by 2 bases. Germline V lookup: CDR1 MGHRA, CDR2 YSYEKL. The CDR3 contains 17 residues. The CDR3 region has the DNA TGCGCCAGCAGCCGGGGGTCCGGGACAGGGGACCCCTACGAGCAGTACTTC. Translation: CASSRGSGTGDPYEQYF.

V is TRBV28 and J is TRBJ2-3; D gene uncertain. CDR3 size: 13 residues. Germline loops: CDR1 MDHEN, CDR2 SYDVKM. V lost 6 bases and J 9 bases, leaving 16 bases between the germline ends. CDR3 nucleotide sequence: TGTGCCAGCAGATCCCCTAATCCATACACGCAGTATTTT. Translated: CASRSPNPYTQYF.

The J gene is TRBJ2-3, the V gene TRBV7-9, with 8 bases that match TRBD2. The CDR3 has 14 amino acids. Trimming removed 7 bases from V and 0 bases from J; junction bases left unmatched: 3. Per the germline V gene, CDR1 is SEHNR and CDR2 is FQNEAQ (reference sequence). The CDR3 protein is CASMVAGSTDTQYF. CDR3 nucleotides: TGTGCCAGCATGGTAGCGGGGAGCACAGATACGCAGTATTTT.

The genes are TRBV5-5 and TRBJ2-3; the D is unclear. This CDR3 comprises 16 residues. Germline lookup yields CDR1 SGHKS and CDR2 YYEKEE (reference sequence). Trimming left V 1 base short and J 3 bases short, with 15 bases between. The CDR3 loop is CASSLISQRETDTQYF. In DNA form, the CDR3 reads TGTGCCAGCAGCTTGATATCCCAGCGAGAAACAGATACGCAGTATTTT.

J is TRBJ1-2 and V is TRBV2; no clear D. V shed 4 bases and J shed 8 bases, with 14 bases lying between them. CDR1 is SNHLY and CDR2 is FYNNEI in the germline V gene. The CDR3 covers 13 residues. CDR3 coding DNA: TGTGCCAGCAGTGGTTTGGTCCCTCGGGGCTACACCTTC. Its translation is CASSGLVPRGYTF.

V is TRBV6-4 and J is TRBJ1-5; 8 bases match TRBD1. The V gene end was trimmed by 6 bases and the J gene end by 10 bases; junction bases not matched to a gene: 8. This CDR3 has 13 residues. Germline V gives CDR1 MRHNA, CDR2 SNTAGT. CDR3 amino acids: CASSLDREQPQHF. CDR3 nucleotides: TGTGCCAGCAGCCTGGACAGGGAACAACCCCAGCATTTT.

This sequence joins TRBV28 and TRBJ1-4, with a possible D match to TRBD1 (6 bases). In germline, CDR1 is MDHEN, CDR2 SYDVKM. The V and J ends lost 6 bases and 11 bases respectively, with 19 bases between them. CDR3 size: 14 residues. The CDR3 region has the DNA TGTGCCAGCAGAACCCCGGGGGGGGCAGGGAAACTGTTTTTT. This gives the protein CASRTPGGAGKLFF. Full variable domain (missing parts from reference TRBV28 and TRBJ1-4): DVKVTQSSRYLVKRTGEKVFLECVQDMDHENMFWYRQDPGLGLRLIYFSYDVKMKEKGDIPEGYSVSREKKERFSLILESASTNQTSMYLCASRTPGGAGKLFFGSGTQLSVL.

V usage is TRBV11-2 and J usage is TRBJ1-4, with D perhaps TRBD1 (5 bases). CDR1 and CDR2 from the germline V gene are SGHAT and FQNNGV. The CDR3 is 16 amino acids. The V end was cut by 5 bases, the J end by 3 bases, with 16 bases between. This chain's CDR3 is CASSPRGGRANEKLFF. The CDR3 nucleotides are TGTGCCAGCAGCCCTCGTGGGGGGAGGGCTAATGAAAAACTGTTTTTT. The complete variable domain, with remaining parts taken from reference TRBV11-2 and TRBJ1-4, reads EAGVAQSPRYKIIEKRQSVAFWCNPISGHATLYWYQQILGQGPKLLIQFQNNGVVDDSQLPKDRFSAERLKGVDSTLKIQPAKLEDSAVYLCASSPRGGRANEKLFFGSGTQLSVL.

This rearrangement joins TRBV13 to TRBJ2-1, with TRBD1 as a possible D gene (6 bases). The germline V gene encodes CDR1 PRHDT and CDR2 FYEKMQ (reference sequence). This CDR3 is built from 16 residues. Trimming took 5 bases from V and 0 from J, leaving 14 bases between them. The CDR3 nucleotides read TGTGCCAGCAGCCCTAGGGGGTCGAGCTCCTACAATGAGCAGTTCTTC. Translated, it gives CASSPRGSSSYNEQFF.

V is TRBV2 and J is TRBJ2-7; no reliable D call. Deletions cut 10 bases from V and 2 bases from J, with 18 bases between. Germline V gene lookup returns CDR1 SNHLY and CDR2 FYNNEI. The CDR3 sequence is 14 residues long. CDR3 region: CAMVGEVVAYEQYF. The CDR3 DNA follows: TGTGCCATGGTTGGAGAGGTCGTCGCCTACGAGCAGTACTTC.

This chain joins TRBV28 and TRBJ1-3; D remains unclear. Trimming took 6 bases from V and 0 from J, leaving 15 bases between them. The CDR3 totals 16 residues. Germline CDR1 reads MDHEN; CDR2 reads SYDVKM. CDR3 region: CASSRTLGVSGNTIYF. The CDR3, as DNA: TGTGCCAGCAGCCGCACCCTGGGTGTCTCTGGAAACACCATATATTTT.

V and J are TRBV7-2 and TRBJ2-5, with 11 positions matching TRBD2. The CDR3 totals 16 residues. With V trimmed by 5 bases and J by 5 bases, 10 bases remained unmatched. Germline loops: CDR1 SGHTA, CDR2 FQGNSA. CDR3 bases: TGTGCCAGCAGCAAGACTAGCGGGACCACCCGGGAGACCCAGTACTTC. This gives the protein CASSKTSGTTRETQYF.